A selection of T cell receptor beta chains follows, all from one sample in a study of OX40 agonist ivuxolimab in advanced cancers. Here immunoSEQ multiplex PCR was the method, and the copy in TCRdb shows in-frame clones only, minus some. The sample has approximately 18,000 clones; about 82% are singletons. The sample here was CD4+ or CD8+ T cells sorted from blood, taken in a trial of the OX40 agonist ivuxolimab. These receptor sequences come from an adult with an advanced solid tumor such as melanoma, head and neck, liver or kidney cancer. Both conserved end residues are part of each CDR3. Each record gives: V gene, clone size, D gene, J gene, CDR3 protein, CDR3 DNA. D genes are given only for firm matches. The size field is filled for only some rows; it gives once, few, many or a size class.

V gene: TRBV4-1; clone size: .; D gene: .; J gene: TRBJ1-2; CDR3 protein: CASSQVWGADYGYTF; CDR3 DNA: TGCGCCAGCAGCCAAGTATGGGGCGCGGACTATGGCTACACCTTC
V gene: TRBV27; clone size: .; D gene: .; J gene: TRBJ2-5; CDR3 protein: CASSPDGPETQYF; CDR3 DNA: TGTGCCAGCAGTCCCGATGGTCCAGAGACCCAGTACTTC
V gene: TRBV27; clone size: .; D gene: .; J gene: TRBJ2-4; CDR3 protein: CASSSQGMDIQYF; CDR3 DNA: TGTGCCAGCAGTTCACAGGGTATGGACATTCAGTACTTC
V gene: TRBV28; clone size: .; D gene: .; J gene: TRBJ2-3; CDR3 protein: CASSFTTPSGTDTQYF; CDR3 DNA: TGTGCCAGCAGTTTCACGACTCCTTCAGGCACAGATACGCAGTATTTT
V gene: TRBV10-3; clone size: .; D gene: .; J gene: TRBJ2-7; CDR3 protein: CAISATQGGSDEQYF; CDR3 DNA: TGTGCCATCAGTGCGACCCAGGGGGGAAGTGACGAGCAGTACTTC
V gene: TRBV6-5; clone size: once; D gene: .; J gene: TRBJ2-7; CDR3 protein: CASSYDVTGTYEQYF; CDR3 DNA: TGTGCCAGCAGTTACGATGTGACAGGCACCTACGAGCAGTACTTC
V gene: TRBV7-2; clone size: .; D gene: .; J gene: TRBJ2-4; CDR3 protein: CASSLWDVAKNIQYF; CDR3 DNA: TGTGCCAGCAGCTTATGGGACGTCGCCAAAAACATTCAGTACTTC
V gene: TRBV5-4; clone size: .; D gene: .; J gene: TRBJ2-2; CDR3 protein: CASSSNEWWTGELFF; CDR3 DNA: TGTGCCAGCAGCTCTAACGAGTGGTGGACCGGGGAGCTGTTTTTT
V gene: TRBV9; clone size: .; D gene: .; J gene: TRBJ2-1; CDR3 protein: CASSGRTDEQFF; CDR3 DNA: TGTGCCAGCAGCGGGAGAACGGATGAGCAGTTCTTC
V gene: TRBV27; clone size: .; D gene: TRBD2; J gene: TRBJ2-5; CDR3 protein: CASSLMASGYQETQYF; CDR3 DNA: TGTGCCAGCAGTTTAATGGCTAGCGGTTACCAAGAGACCCAGTACTTC
V gene: TRBV21-1; clone size: .; D gene: .; J gene: TRBJ2-2; CDR3 protein: CASSPGGAGELFF; CDR3 DNA: TGTGCCAGCAGTCCGGGGGGCGCCGGGGAGCTGTTTTTT
V gene: TRBV7-6; clone size: .; D gene: .; J gene: TRBJ2-1; CDR3 protein: CASSLSSYNEQFF; CDR3 DNA: TGTGCCAGCAGCTTAAGCTCCTACAATGAGCAGTTCTTC
V gene: TRBV11-3; clone size: .; D gene: TRBD2; J gene: TRBJ2-7; CDR3 protein: CASSYIAGSSEQYF; CDR3 DNA: TGTGCCAGCAGCTACATAGCGGGATCCTCCGAGCAGTACTTC
V gene: TRBV7-2; clone size: .; D gene: TRBD1; J gene: TRBJ1-1; CDR3 protein: CASSPGQGNTEAFF; CDR3 DNA: TGTGCCAGCAGCCCAGGACAGGGGAACACTGAAGCTTTCTTT
V gene: TRBV4-3; clone size: .; D gene: .; J gene: TRBJ2-1; CDR3 protein: CASSQDQGSANEQFF; CDR3 DNA: TGCGCCAGCAGCCAGGACCAGGGGTCGGCGAATGAGCAGTTCTTC
V gene: TRBV2; clone size: .; D gene: TRBD1; J gene: TRBJ2-5; CDR3 protein: CASSGNRGRETQYF; CDR3 DNA: TGTGCCAGCAGTGGAAACAGGGGACGGGAGACCCAGTACTTC
V gene: TRBV11-1; clone size: .; D gene: .; J gene: TRBJ2-7; CDR3 protein: CASSLDSYEQYF; CDR3 DNA: TGTGCCAGCAGCCTGGACTCCTACGAGCAGTACTTC
V gene: TRBV4-2; clone size: .; D gene: TRBD1; J gene: TRBJ1-1; CDR3 protein: CASSPEGTDTEAFF; CDR3 DNA: TGTGCCAGCAGCCCCGAAGGGACAGACACTGAAGCTTTCTTT
V gene: TRBV5-6; clone size: .; D gene: .; J gene: TRBJ2-3; CDR3 protein: CASSFTPGMVGDTQYF; CDR3 DNA: TGTGCCAGCAGCTTCACCCCAGGGATGGTAGGGGATACGCAGTATTTT
V gene: TRBV2; clone size: .; D gene: .; J gene: TRBJ2-1; CDR3 protein: CASSEYSNWGEQFF; CDR3 DNA: TGTGCCAGCAGTGAGTACTCCAACTGGGGTGAGCAGTTCTTC
V gene: TRBV27; clone size: .; D gene: .; J gene: TRBJ1-2; CDR3 protein: CASGENYGYTF; CDR3 DNA: TGTGCCAGCGGAGAGAACTATGGCTACACCTTC
V gene: TRBV7-8; clone size: .; D gene: .; J gene: TRBJ2-7; CDR3 protein: CASSLAPGTTYEQYF; CDR3 DNA: TGTGCCAGCAGCTTAGCGCCGGGGACCACCTACGAGCAGTACTTC
V gene: TRBV27; clone size: .; D gene: TRBD1; J gene: TRBJ1-4; CDR3 protein: CASSTTGGSEKLFF; CDR3 DNA: TGTGCCAGCAGTACGACAGGGGGAAGTGAAAAACTGTTTTTT
V gene: TRBV19; clone size: .; D gene: .; J gene: TRBJ1-1; CDR3 protein: CASSIPGAEAFF; CDR3 DNA: TGTGCCAGTAGTATCCCAGGGGCTGAAGCTTTCTTT
V gene: TRBV7-9; clone size: .; D gene: .; J gene: TRBJ1-1; CDR3 protein: CASSSDTVTLNTEAFF; CDR3 DNA: TGTGCCAGCAGCTCCGATACAGTCACTCTGAACACTGAAGCTTTCTTT
V gene: TRBV4-3; clone size: .; D gene: .; J gene: TRBJ2-5; CDR3 protein: CASSQVTGSGETQYF; CDR3 DNA: TGCGCCAGCAGCCAAGTAACGGGTTCTGGAGAGACCCAGTACTTC
V gene: TRBV28; clone size: .; D gene: .; J gene: TRBJ1-2; CDR3 protein: CASSLLPPKPGGYTF; CDR3 DNA: TGTGCCAGCAGTTTACTCCCCCCCAAACCAGGTGGCTACACCTTC
V gene: TRBV19; clone size: few; D gene: TRBD2; J gene: TRBJ2-2; CDR3 protein: CASSIEAGVANTGELFF; CDR3 DNA: TGTGCCAGTAGTATAGAGGCGGGGGTTGCGAACACCGGGGAGCTGTTTTTT
V gene: TRBV6-1; clone size: .; D gene: .; J gene: TRBJ1-5; CDR3 protein: CASSEGASQDNQPQHF; CDR3 DNA: TGCGCCAGCAGTGAAGGGGCCAGTCAGGATAATCAGCCCCAGCATTTT
V gene: TRBV4-2; clone size: .; D gene: .; J gene: TRBJ1-1; CDR3 protein: CASSVREDTEAFF; CDR3 DNA: TGTGCCAGCAGCGTCAGGGAGGACACTGAAGCTTTCTTT
V gene: TRBV27; clone size: .; D gene: TRBD2; J gene: TRBJ2-1; CDR3 protein: CASSRGEGQFF; CDR3 DNA: TGTGCCAGCAGTCGAGGGGAGGGGCAGTTCTTC
V gene: TRBV9; clone size: .; D gene: .; J gene: TRBJ2-5; CDR3 protein: CASSVGGGLALETQYF; CDR3 DNA: TGTGCCAGCAGCGTAGGCGGAGGACTCGCCTTGGAGACCCAGTACTTC
V gene: TRBV6-1; clone size: .; D gene: .; J gene: TRBJ1-2; CDR3 protein: CASSETEGANYGYTF; CDR3 DNA: TGTGCCAGCAGTGAAACGGAGGGAGCTAACTATGGCTACACCTTC
V gene: TRBV14; clone size: .; D gene: .; J gene: TRBJ2-1; CDR3 protein: CASSQKERGHEQFF; CDR3 DNA: TGTGCCAGCAGCCAAAAGGAAAGGGGTCATGAGCAGTTCTTC
V gene: TRBV2; clone size: .; D gene: .; J gene: TRBJ1-1; CDR3 protein: CASSEGLGGNEAFF; CDR3 DNA: TGTGCCAGCAGTGAAGGGCTGGGGGGTAATGAAGCTTTCTTT
V gene: TRBV5-1; clone size: .; D gene: .; J gene: TRBJ1-3; CDR3 protein: CASSLDWGSGNTIYF; CDR3 DNA: TGCGCCAGCAGCTTGGACTGGGGCTCTGGAAACACCATATATTTT